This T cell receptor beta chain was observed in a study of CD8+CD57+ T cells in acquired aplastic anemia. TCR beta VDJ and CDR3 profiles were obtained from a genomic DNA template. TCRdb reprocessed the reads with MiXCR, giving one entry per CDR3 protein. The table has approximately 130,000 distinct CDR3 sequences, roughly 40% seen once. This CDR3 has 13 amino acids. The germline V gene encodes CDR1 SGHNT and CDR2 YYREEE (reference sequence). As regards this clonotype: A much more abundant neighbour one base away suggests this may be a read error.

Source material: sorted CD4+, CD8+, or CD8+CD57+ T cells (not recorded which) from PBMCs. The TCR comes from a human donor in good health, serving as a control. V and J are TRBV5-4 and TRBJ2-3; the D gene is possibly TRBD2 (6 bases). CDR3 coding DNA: TGTGTCAGCAGCCGCGGACTAACAGATACGCAGTATTTT. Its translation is CVSSRGLTDTQYF.